A selection of T cell receptor beta chains follows, all from one sample in a study of CD8 T cells in Susac syndrome. TCRdb re-derived calls from the immunoSEQ multiplex PCR reads in MiXCR, one entry per CDR3 protein. The table has around 26,000 distinct CDR3 sequences, less than 95% seen once. Sample: CD8+ T cells from PBMCs. Source of these receptors: a human donor in good health. Both conserved end residues are part of each CDR3. Each record gives: clone size, J gene, D gene, V gene, CDR3 DNA, CDR3 protein. D genes are given only for firm matches. Not every row has a clone size; where given, it reads once, few, many or a size class.

abundance: NA; j_gene: TRBJ2-5; d_gene: NA; v_gene: TRBV9; CDR3nt: TGTGCCAGCAGCGCCAGAGCCCAAGAGACCCAGTACTTC; CDR3aa: CASSARAQETQYF
abundance: NA; j_gene: TRBJ1-1; d_gene: NA; v_gene: TRBV12-3/TRBV12-4; CDR3nt: TGTGCCAGCAGTTCAGGGGTCACTGAAGCTTTCTTT; CDR3aa: CASSSGVTEAFF
abundance: once; j_gene: TRBJ2-2; d_gene: NA; v_gene: TRBV12-3/TRBV12-4; CDR3nt: TGTGCCAGCAGTTTACGGGGGACCGGGGAGCTGTTTTTT; CDR3aa: CASSLRGTGELFF
abundance: NA; j_gene: TRBJ2-5; d_gene: TRBD1; v_gene: TRBV20-1; CDR3nt: TGCAGTGCTAGAGACGGACAGGGAGGCGAGACCCAGTACTTC; CDR3aa: CSARDGQGGETQYF
abundance: NA; j_gene: TRBJ2-6; d_gene: NA; v_gene: TRBV6-5; CDR3nt: TGTGCCAGCAGTTACGGGGGACACACAGCCTCTGGGGCCAACGTCCTGACTTTC; CDR3aa: CASSYGGHTASGANVLTF
abundance: NA; j_gene: TRBJ2-7; d_gene: NA; v_gene: TRBV12-3/TRBV12-4; CDR3nt: TGTGCCAGCAGTGCACCCGGGCCCTACGAGCAGTACTTC; CDR3aa: CASSAPGPYEQYF
abundance: NA; j_gene: TRBJ1-1; d_gene: NA; v_gene: TRBV6-5; CDR3nt: TGTGCCAGCAGCGAGGGGGGTGAAGCTTTCTTT; CDR3aa: CASSEGGEAFF
abundance: NA; j_gene: TRBJ2-3; d_gene: NA; v_gene: TRBV10-1; CDR3nt: TGCGCCAGCAGTGAGTCGGCAGGGACCGGCACAGATACGCAGTATTTT; CDR3aa: CASSESAGTGTDTQYF
abundance: once; j_gene: TRBJ1-2; d_gene: NA; v_gene: TRBV4-3; CDR3nt: TGCGCCAGCAGCCAAGAGGTTGGCAGCAAATACTATGGCTACACCTTC; CDR3aa: CASSQEVGSKYYGYTF
abundance: NA; j_gene: TRBJ2-7; d_gene: NA; v_gene: TRBV21-1; CDR3nt: TGTGCCAGCAGCAACCCCGGGACAGGGGGTTTCTACGAGCAGTACTTC; CDR3aa: CASSNPGTGGFYEQYF
abundance: NA; j_gene: TRBJ1-4; d_gene: NA; v_gene: TRBV7-9; CDR3nt: TGTGCCAGCAGCTCCGGGTCCCAGAAGGCGGGCGAAAAACTGTTTTTT; CDR3aa: CASSSGSQKAGEKLFF
abundance: NA; j_gene: TRBJ2-3; d_gene: TRBD2; v_gene: TRBV7-2; CDR3nt: TGTGCCAGCAGCTCCGGACTAGCGGGGGCCACCTACACAGATACGCAGTATTTT; CDR3aa: CASSSGLAGATYTDTQYF
abundance: NA; j_gene: TRBJ2-4; d_gene: TRBD1; v_gene: TRBV7-9; CDR3nt: TGTGCCAGCAGCCAGGACAGGGGGCGAACCAAAAACATTCAGTACTTC; CDR3aa: CASSQDRGRTKNIQYF
abundance: NA; j_gene: TRBJ2-4; d_gene: NA; v_gene: TRBV27; CDR3nt: TGTGCCAGCAGTCCTTATGTGGGGGTGAGGTACTTC; CDR3aa: CASSPYVGVRYF
abundance: once; j_gene: TRBJ1-2; d_gene: TRBD1; v_gene: TRBV7-9; CDR3nt: TGTGCCAGCGGTTCTGGGACAGGGATCTATGGCTACACCTTC; CDR3aa: CASGSGTGIYGYTF
abundance: NA; j_gene: TRBJ2-7; d_gene: TRBD1; v_gene: TRBV7-9; CDR3nt: TGTGCCAGCAGCTTAGCCCTCGGACAGGGTCACGAGCAGTACTTC; CDR3aa: CASSLALGQGHEQYF
abundance: NA; j_gene: TRBJ1-6; d_gene: TRBD1; v_gene: TRBV3-1; CDR3nt: TGTGCCAGCAGCCGGGACAGGGAGGTTTACTATAATTCACCCCTCCACTTT; CDR3aa: CASSRDREVYYNSPLHF
abundance: NA; j_gene: TRBJ2-1; d_gene: TRBD1; v_gene: TRBV5-6; CDR3nt: TGTGCCAGCAGCCACTTAAGACAGGGCGAGCAGTTCTTC; CDR3aa: CASSHLRQGEQFF
abundance: NA; j_gene: TRBJ2-1; d_gene: TRBD1; v_gene: TRBV19; CDR3nt: TGTGCCAGTAGTTATGGGACAGGGCAATACAACAATGAGCAGTTCTTC; CDR3aa: CASSYGTGQYNNEQFF
abundance: NA; j_gene: TRBJ2-1; d_gene: NA; v_gene: TRBV7-6; CDR3nt: TGTGCCAGCAGCTTAGAAACCGGGGATGAGCAGTTCTTC; CDR3aa: CASSLETGDEQFF
abundance: NA; j_gene: TRBJ1-2; d_gene: NA; v_gene: TRBV7-9; CDR3nt: TGTGCCAGCAGCCCCATGGGAGAAGCTAACTATGGCTACACCTTC; CDR3aa: CASSPMGEANYGYTF
abundance: NA; j_gene: TRBJ2-1; d_gene: NA; v_gene: TRBV7-6; CDR3nt: TGTGCCAGCAGCTCCCCTCTGAGGGGGAGCAAATACAATGAGCAGTTCTTC; CDR3aa: CASSSPLRGSKYNEQFF
abundance: NA; j_gene: TRBJ2-7; d_gene: NA; v_gene: TRBV5-1; CDR3nt: TGCGCCAGCAGCTCCCGTGGCAGCATCGAGCAGTACTTC; CDR3aa: CASSSRGSIEQYF
abundance: NA; j_gene: TRBJ1-1; d_gene: NA; v_gene: TRBV18; CDR3nt: TGTGCCAGCTCACCCCCCGGGGATCGCACTGAAGCTTTCTTT; CDR3aa: CASSPPGDRTEAFF
abundance: NA; j_gene: TRBJ2-1; d_gene: TRBD1; v_gene: TRBV7-7; CDR3nt: TGTGCTAGCAGCTTTCCGGGACAGGGGTTCGATGAGCAGTTCTTC; CDR3aa: CASSFPGQGFDEQFF
abundance: NA; j_gene: TRBJ1-1; d_gene: NA; v_gene: TRBV27; CDR3nt: TGTGCCAGCAGTTTCGCGGGGCGTGGAACTGAAGCTTTCTTT; CDR3aa: CASSFAGRGTEAFF
abundance: NA; j_gene: TRBJ2-5; d_gene: NA; v_gene: TRBV14; CDR3nt: TGTGCCAGCAGTCACCGGGTCCGTCGGAGGAGTCAAGAGACCCAGTACTTC; CDR3aa: CASSHRVRRRSQETQYF
abundance: NA; j_gene: TRBJ2-7; d_gene: NA; v_gene: TRBV20-1; CDR3nt: TGCAGTGCCGTCGACGAGGCCTACGAGCAGTACTTC; CDR3aa: CSAVDEAYEQYF
abundance: NA; j_gene: TRBJ2-7; d_gene: NA; v_gene: TRBV29-1; CDR3nt: TGCAGCGTTGAGCTACCCAACTCCTACGAGCAGTACTTC; CDR3aa: CSVELPNSYEQYF
abundance: NA; j_gene: TRBJ2-1; d_gene: TRBD2; v_gene: TRBV5-1; CDR3nt: TGCGCCAGCAGCTTGGATGCGGGACTAGCGGGCAATGAGCAGTTCTTC; CDR3aa: CASSLDAGLAGNEQFF
abundance: once; j_gene: TRBJ1-3; d_gene: TRBD1; v_gene: TRBV20-1; CDR3nt: TGCAGTGCTAGAGACCACCTATCAGGGGGAGGAAACACCATATATTTT; CDR3aa: CSARDHLSGGGNTIYF
abundance: NA; j_gene: TRBJ2-7; d_gene: TRBD2; v_gene: TRBV7-6; CDR3nt: TGTGCCAGCAGCTCCACATCCGCGGGGGTCTACGAGCAGTACTTC; CDR3aa: CASSSTSAGVYEQYF
abundance: NA; j_gene: TRBJ2-3; d_gene: NA; v_gene: TRBV12-3/TRBV12-4; CDR3nt: TGTGCCAGCAGTTTATACGGTTGGTCACGTAGCACAGATACGCAGTATTTT; CDR3aa: CASSLYGWSRSTDTQYF
abundance: NA; j_gene: TRBJ1-2; d_gene: NA; v_gene: TRBV4-3; CDR3nt: TGCGCCAGCAGCCAAGGACAGCGGTCGGTTGGCTACACCTTC; CDR3aa: CASSQGQRSVGYTF
abundance: NA; j_gene: TRBJ1-2; d_gene: NA; v_gene: TRBV5-4; CDR3nt: TGTGCCAGCAGCGTAACAGAGAACTATGGCTACACCTTC; CDR3aa: CASSVTENYGYTF
abundance: NA; j_gene: TRBJ2-2; d_gene: TRBD1; v_gene: TRBV20-1; CDR3nt: TGCAGTGCCCCGGACAGGGACACCGGGGAGCTGTTTTTT; CDR3aa: CSAPDRDTGELFF
abundance: NA; j_gene: TRBJ1-6; d_gene: NA; v_gene: TRBV25-1; CDR3nt: TGTGCCAGCAGTGAGGGGAGGGTTAATTCACCCCTCCACTTT; CDR3aa: CASSEGRVNSPLHF
abundance: once; j_gene: TRBJ2-1; d_gene: NA; v_gene: TRBV12-3/TRBV12-4; CDR3nt: TGTGCCAGCAGACCCGAGGACAGCCTAAGCCGCAATGAGCAGTTCTTC; CDR3aa: CASRPEDSLSRNEQFF
abundance: NA; j_gene: TRBJ2-1; d_gene: TRBD2; v_gene: TRBV4-3; CDR3nt: TGCGCCAGCAGCCAAGATGTCGCTAGCGGGGGGCCTGAGCAGTTCTTC; CDR3aa: CASSQDVASGGPEQFF
abundance: NA; j_gene: TRBJ1-1; d_gene: NA; v_gene: TRBV27; CDR3nt: TGTGCCAGCAGTTTCGCCGCTAGGACTGAAGCTTTCTTT; CDR3aa: CASSFAARTEAFF
abundance: NA; j_gene: TRBJ2-2; d_gene: TRBD1; v_gene: TRBV11-2; CDR3nt: TGTGCCAGCAGCTCCGGGACAGGGACCACCGGGGAGCTGTTTTTT; CDR3aa: CASSSGTGTTGELFF
abundance: NA; j_gene: TRBJ1-2; d_gene: TRBD1; v_gene: TRBV19; CDR3nt: TGTGCCAGTAGTACCCGGGACAGGGGAAACTATGGCTACACCTTC; CDR3aa: CASSTRDRGNYGYTF
abundance: NA; j_gene: TRBJ2-7; d_gene: NA; v_gene: TRBV12-3/TRBV12-4; CDR3nt: TGTGCCAGCAGCTCTGGCACGGGGCAGTACTTC; CDR3aa: CASSSGTGQYF